This T cell receptor beta chain is drawn from a study of technical replicates of blood from a handful of donors. CDR1 MGHDK and CDR2 SYGVNS come from the germline V gene. V was clipped by 1 base and J by 8 bases, with 20 bases between them. CDR3 length: 16 residues. The assay was immunoSEQ multiplex PCR, and TCRdb's table has in-frame clones only and misses some. The repertoire holds about 50,000 clones, with 95% to 96% as singletons. The V call is TRBV25-1, the J call TRBJ1-2, with D possibly TRBD1 on 6 matching bases. This sequence was found in a human donor in good health. The sequenced sample was T cells isolated from PBMCs. The CDR3 protein is CASSESGGQRFIGYTF. The CDR3 DNA is TGTGCCAGCAGTGAATCGGGAGGACAGCGCTTTATCGGCTACACCTTC.